Included here is one T cell receptor (beta chain) sequence, with context. Its antigen target is currently unknown. For each CD8+ T cell subset, flow sorting was done in triplicate, and 300,000 to 350,000 cells per subset went directly into RLT lysis buffer. Using standard density gradient centrifugation, peripheral blood mononuclear cells were isolated from buffy coats. Total RNA was extracted from sorted cells with an RNeasy Mini Kit. This record belongs to a study of CXCR3-negative and CXCR3-positive naive CD8 T cells (dated by TCRdb to between 2018 and 2021). Notes on the research overall: Roughly 150 million TRB reads were obtained in total, roughly 1.5 +/- 0.3 million reads per library. Diversity and physicochemical repertoire analyses were performed on around 10 donors pooled from two independent experiments. The TRBV-TRBJ cluster analysis covered naive subsets from five or six donors and memory cells from 3 donors.

What the work shows at the level of the full study, not this receptor alone: Because surface CD5, which is linked to self-reactivity in mice, was comparable between the naive subsets, TCR interaction strength was also inferred from the physicochemical properties of TRB CDR3s. TRBV-TRBJ usage was similar between naive CXCR3-negative and CXCR3-positive cells from the same donor, while memory cells showed distinct patterns. Freshly isolated PBMCs were used for most assays because CXCR3 expression partially decreased after cryopreservation. Both naive subsets had comparably high repertoire diversity, while memory CD8+ T cells had much lower repertoire diversity.

This sample was sequenced with a NextSeq 550. The Human TCR Profiling Kit (MiLaboratory) was used to make UMI-labeled 5' RACE TRB cDNA libraries. The full amount of extracted RNA was used for cDNA synthesis, and the full amount of resulting cDNA was used for PCR amplification. Libraries were prepared in parallel using an identical number of PCR cycles. Concerning the study's data processing: MIGEC and MiXCR extracted about 53,000 +/- 10,000 unique UMI-labeled TRB cDNA molecules per library, requiring at least two reads per UMI. Each library averaged about 40,000 +/- 10,000 functional in-frame TRB CDR3 nucleotide clonotypes without stop codons. Diversity metrics, including normalized Shannon-Wiener and Chao1, were computed in VDJtools after downsampling to 5000 UMI-labeled TRB molecules per sample. VDJtools was used to calculate clonotype-size-weighted physicochemical properties of the central five CDR3 residues, namely interaction energy, strength, volume and Kidera factor 4. Following TCRdb reprocessing, every CDR3 protein sequence forms one entry, and DNA is not provided. V and J calls and clone size were set by TCRdb, not the authors. This specimen's table enumerates under 55,000 distinct CDR3 sequences. The top ten clonotypes cover about 10% of the sample.

Material for sequencing was memory CD8+ T cells from blood. The cell subset or site label for this specimen denotes: conventional CD8+ memory T cells (TMEM), sorted as controls. This receptor was obtained from a human donor in good health. Some clones in this sample may be carry-over from other donors' samples.

The CDR3 protein sequence reads: CSARVGGGGAFF. The sequence links TRBV20-1 to TRBJ1-1; TCRdb's D call of TRBD1 is untestable without DNA. Taken from cysteine to phenylalanine, the CDR3 has 12 residues. This entry has no DNA. The germline V gene encodes CDR1 DFQATT and CDR2 SNEGSKA (reference sequence).